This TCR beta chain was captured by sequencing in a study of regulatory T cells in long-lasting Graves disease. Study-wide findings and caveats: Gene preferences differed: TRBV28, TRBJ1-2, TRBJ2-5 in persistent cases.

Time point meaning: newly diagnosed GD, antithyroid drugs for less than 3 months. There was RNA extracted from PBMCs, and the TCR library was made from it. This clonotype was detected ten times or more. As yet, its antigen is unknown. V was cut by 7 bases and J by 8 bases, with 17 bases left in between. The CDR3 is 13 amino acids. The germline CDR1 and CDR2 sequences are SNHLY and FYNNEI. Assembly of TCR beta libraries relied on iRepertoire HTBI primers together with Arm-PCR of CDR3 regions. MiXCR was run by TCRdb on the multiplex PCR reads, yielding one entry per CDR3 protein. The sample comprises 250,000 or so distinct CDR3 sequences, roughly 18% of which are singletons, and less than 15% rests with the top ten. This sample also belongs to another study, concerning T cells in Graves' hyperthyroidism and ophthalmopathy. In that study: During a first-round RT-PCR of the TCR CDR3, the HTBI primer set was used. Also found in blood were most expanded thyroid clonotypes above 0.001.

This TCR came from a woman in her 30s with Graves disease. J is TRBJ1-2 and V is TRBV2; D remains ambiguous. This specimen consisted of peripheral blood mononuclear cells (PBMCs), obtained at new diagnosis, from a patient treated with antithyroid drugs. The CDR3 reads CASNPDPSMGYTF. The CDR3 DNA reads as TGTGCCAGCAATCCAGATCCGTCTATGGGCTACACCTTC. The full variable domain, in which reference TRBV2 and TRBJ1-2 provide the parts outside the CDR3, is EPEVTQTPSHQVTQMGQEVILRCVPISNHLYFYWYRQILGQKVEFLVSFYNNEISEKSEIFDDQFSVERPDGSNFTLKIRSTKLEDSAMYFCASNPDPSMGYTFGSGTRLTVV.